Presented here are 29 T cell receptor beta chains from one specimen sequenced in a study of blood T cell repertoires in COVID-19. Sequencing used immunoSEQ multiplex PCR; TCRdb keeps in-frame clones, though not all of them. The sample includes approximately 360,000 clones, around four fifths of them seen just once. Sequencing was carried out using PBMCs or T cells enriched from blood (not recorded which). The receptors stem from a woman aged 50 to 65 who had recovered from COVID-19.

This chain uses TRBV9 with TRBJ1-1, with TRBD1 identical over 7 bases. Per germline, CDR1 SGDLS and CDR2 YYNGEE. V trimming: 0 bases; J trimming: 8 bases; junction bases outside the gene matches: 13. The CDR3 sequence is 16 residues long. The CDR3 coding sequence is TGTGCCAGCAGCGTAGAGGGGACAGCCTATACCACCGAAGCTTTCTTT. This encodes CASSVEGTAYTTEAFF. The full variable domain, with the rest looked up from reference TRBV9 and TRBJ1-1, is DSGVTQTPKHLITATGQRVTLRCSPRSGDLSVYWYQQSLDQGLQFLIQYYNGEERAKGNILERFSAQQFPDLHSELNLSSLELGDSALYFCASSVEGTAYTTEAFFGQGTRLTVV.

This clone was detected once. This chain uses TRBV29-1 with TRBJ1-4, with a weak D call TRBD1 (6 bases). The germline CDR1 and CDR2 sequences are SQVTM and ANQGSEA. CDR3 size: 13 residues. V lost 2 bases and J 8 bases, leaving 12 bases between the germline ends. The CDR3 DNA reads as TGCAGCGTTGAAAAGCAGGGGACGGAAAAACTGTTTTTT. Its translation: CSVEKQGTEKLFF.

The chain uses TRBV30 and TRBJ1-4; D may be TRBD1 (5 bases). V lost 3 bases and J lost 9, with 17 bases in between. The CDR3 length is 14 residues. From germline, CDR1 is GTSNPN and CDR2 SVGIG (reference sequence). The CDR3 DNA sequence: TGTGCCTGGAGCATGGGGGGGGGAGAGCAAAAACTGTTTTTT. Protein sequence: CAWSMGGGEQKLFF.

This chain links TRBV7-2 with TRBJ1-2, with D uncertain. There are 14 residues in the CDR3. Germline lookup yields CDR1 SGHTA and CDR2 FQGNSA. Trimming removed 1 base at V and 6 bases at J, with 12 bases between. The CDR3 spells CASSLGQFLHGYTF. The CDR3 nucleotides read TGTGCCAGCAGCTTAGGTCAGTTTTTGCATGGCTACACCTTC.

A single count supports this clone. The chain links TRBV10-3 to TRBJ2-7, with a weak D call TRBD2 (5 bases). The ends were cut back, 6 bases at V and 5 bases at J, with 17 bases in the middle. This CDR3 has 14 residues. CDR1 and CDR2 from the germline V gene are ENHRY and SYGVKD. CDR3 protein: CAIRALRGWDEQYF. CDR3 coding DNA: TGTGCCATCAGGGCCCTGAGAGGGTGGGACGAGCAGTACTTC.

J is TRBJ2-1 and V is TRBV4-3; possible D gene TRBD2, 5 bases. Germline-derived CDR1 and CDR2 are LGHNA and YSLEER. This CDR3 region has 15 residues. The V end lost 4 bases, the J end lost 0 bases, and 10 bases lay between the germline ends. DNA of the CDR3: TGCGCCAGCAGCCCTTTGGGGAGCTCCTACAATGAGCAGTTCTTC. This gives the protein CASSPLGSSYNEQFF.

The rearrangement links TRBV6-2 or TRBV6-3 to TRBJ2-3; 7 nucleotides agree with TRBD2. The CDR3 runs 16 residues. Unmatched junction bases numbered 5, after V lost 2 bases and J lost 0 bases. Germline values: CDR1 MNHEY, CDR2 SVGEGT. In DNA, the CDR3 is TGTGCCAGCAGTTACCGAAGCGGGGCGAGCACAGATACGCAGTATTTT. This encodes CASSYRSGASTDTQYF.

The chain's CDR3 is CASSQRGQGDLNYGYTF. CDR3 coding DNA: TGTGCCAGCAGCCAAAGGGGACAGGGGGATCTTAACTATGGCTACACCTTC. This chain links TRBV4-2 with TRBJ1-2, with 11 bases that match TRBD1. From germline, CDR1 is LGHNA and CDR2 YNFKEQ. The CDR3 extends over 17 amino acids. The trim removed 2 bases at V and 1 base at J, leaving 6 bases unmatched.

The chain has TRBV19 and TRBJ1-5; possible D gene TRBD1, 5 bases. CDR3 length equals 17 residues. Between the trimmed V and J ends, which lost 1 base and 3 bases, there was a span of 16 bases. Germline V gives CDR1 LNHDA, CDR2 SQIVND (reference sequence). CDR3 loop: CASSIAGLGQTNQPQHF. In DNA, the CDR3 is TGTGCCAGTAGTATAGCAGGTTTGGGGCAGACCAATCAGCCCCAGCATTTT.

The chain employs TRBV28 and TRBJ2-3, with no clear D. Germline-derived CDR1 and CDR2 are MDHEN and SYDVKM. The CDR3 runs 11 residues. The V and J ends lost 8 bases and 3 bases respectively, with 6 bases between them. The CDR3 nucleotides read TGTGCCAGCTTCGAGACAGATACGCAGTATTTT. This codes for CASFETDTQYF.

The rearrangement uses TRBV11-3 and TRBJ1-3; TRBD1 aligns across 7 bases. This CDR3 is built from 14 residues. V lost 5 bases and J lost 3; bases outside the gene matches: 4. The germline V gene encodes CDR1 SGHNT and CDR2 YENEEA. CDR3 in amino acids: CASSAAGGGNTIYF. As DNA, the CDR3 is TGTGCCAGCAGCGCAGCAGGGGGTGGAAACACCATATATTTT.

The rearrangement uses TRBV7-2 and TRBJ2-7; a weak D match, TRBD1 (5 bases). The CDR3 extends over 14 amino acids. V was pared by 5 bases and J by 6 bases, with 17 bases between. Germline lookup yields CDR1 SGHTA and CDR2 FQGNSA. The CDR3 sequence: CASSTQAAAFEQYF. For the CDR3, the DNA is TGTGCCAGCAGCACACAGGCGGCTGCCTTCGAGCAGTACTTC.

V gene TRBV3-1 (or the pseudogene TRBV3-2) combines with J gene TRBJ2-5, with a tentative D call TRBD2 (6 bases). V shed 1 base and J shed 5 bases, with 14 bases lying between them. Germline CDR1 is LGHDT and CDR2 is YNNKEL (reference sequence). The length of the CDR3 is 15 residues. DNA for the CDR3: TGTGCCAGCAGCCAAGCGGCGCGGGGAGAGGAGACCCAGTACTTC. Protein product: CASSQAARGEETQYF.

This chain uses TRBV6-2 or TRBV6-3 with TRBJ1-2; 9 nucleotides agree with TRBD1. After removal of 4 bases from V and 2 bases from J, the junction contained 11 bases not matched to a gene. The CDR3 spans 17 residues. CDR1 MNHEY and CDR2 SVGEGT come from the germline V gene. As DNA, the CDR3 is TGTGCCAGCAGTTCCCTGAGCCAGGACAGGGGAAACTATGGCTACACCTTC. Protein: CASSSLSQDRGNYGYTF.

The chain recombines TRBV2 with TRBJ1-1; unclear D gene. Germline V gene sequence: CDR1 SNHLY, CDR2 FYNNEI. This CDR3 has 12 residues. Trimming cost V 3 bases and J 8 bases, with 10 bases left between them. For the CDR3, the DNA is TGTGCCAGCAGTGAGAACTTTAACGAAGCTTTCTTT. Encoded protein: CASSENFNEAFF.

The rearrangement joins TRBV5-4 to TRBJ1-2, with 8 bases identical to TRBD1. Germline CDR1 SGHNT, CDR2 YYREEE (reference sequence). This CDR3 spans 16 amino acids. Unmatched junction bases numbered 10, after V lost 0 bases and J lost 6 bases. The CDR3 DNA follows: TGTGCCAGCAGCTTGGTTCTAAGCACAGGGGGAGATGGCTACACCTTC. Translated, it gives CASSLVLSTGGDGYTF. The variable domain in full, with the rest retrieved from reference TRBV5-4 and TRBJ1-2, is ETGVTQSPTHLIKTRGQQVTLRCSSQSGHNTVSWYQQALGQGPQFIFQYYREEENGRGNFPPRFSGLQFPNYSSELNVNALELDDSALYLCASSLVLSTGGDGYTFGSGTRLTVV.

The CDR3 region is CSVYRGQGVYEQYF. CDR3 DNA: TGCAGCGTATACAGGGGGCAGGGTGTCTACGAGCAGTACTTC. J is TRBJ2-7 and V is TRBV29-1, with 9 positions matching TRBD1. This CDR3 is built from 14 residues. Germline V CDR1 and CDR2: SQVTM, ANQGSEA. V lost 6 bases, J lost 3 bases, and 9 bases stayed unmatched.

The rearrangement links TRBV9 to TRBJ2-5; weak D call: TRBD2 (5 bases). The germline gives CDR1 SGDLS, CDR2 YYNGEE. This CDR3 is built from 15 residues. V was cut by 0 bases and J by 4 bases, with 13 bases left in between. This CDR3 is CASSVAQRPRETQYF. Here the CDR3 DNA reads TGTGCCAGCAGCGTAGCCCAGCGGCCACGAGAGACCCAGTACTTC.

This clone was seen once. This rearrangement joins TRBV30 to TRBJ1-2; D gene unclear. The CDR3 runs to 13 residues. The germline gives CDR1 GTSNPN, CDR2 SVGIG (reference sequence). V lost 1 base and J 4 bases, leaving 10 bases between the germline ends. The CDR3 DNA reads as TGTGCCTGGAGTGACAGCCTATTCTATGGCTACACCTTC. It specifies CAWSDSLFYGYTF.

The V call is TRBV7-9, the J call TRBJ2-1; D possibly corresponds to TRBD1 (6 bases). V lost 1 base, J lost 7 bases, and 14 bases lay in between. Germline V gene sequence: CDR1 SEHNR, CDR2 FQNEAQ (reference sequence). This CDR3 is 15 amino acids long. This chain's CDR3 is CASSLVGGEVNEQFF. The CDR3 nucleotides read TGTGCCAGCAGCTTAGTAGGGGGAGAGGTGAATGAGCAGTTCTTC.

This sequence joins TRBV3-1 (or the pseudogene TRBV3-2) and TRBJ2-1; D is unresolved. The CDR3 is 15 amino acids. V was shortened by 4 bases and J by 1 base, with 11 bases between the two germline ends. Germline V gene data show CDR1 as LGHDT and CDR2 as YNNKEL (reference sequence). The CDR3 DNA is TGTGCCAGCAGCCCGAACGGCAGGTCCTACAATGAGCAGTTCTTC. As protein: CASSPNGRSYNEQFF.

This chain uses TRBV5-6 with TRBJ2-1, with TRBD2 as a possible D gene (7 bases). CDR3 size: 17 residues. Trimming cost V 1 base and J 4 bases, with 18 bases left between them. CDR1 and CDR2 from the germline V gene are SGHDT and YYEEEE. As DNA, the CDR3 is TGTGCCAGCAGCTTGTATCTTGCGGGGGCTATATACAATGAGCAGTTCTTC. Its translation: CASSLYLAGAIYNEQFF.

The chain employs TRBV3-1 (or the pseudogene TRBV3-2) and TRBJ2-3, with 12 positions matching TRBD2. Germline V gives CDR1 LGHDT, CDR2 YNNKEL (reference sequence). The CDR3 covers 16 residues. V was clipped by 4 bases and J by 3 bases; unmatched bases: 5. CDR3 sequence: CASSRRTSGVTDTQYF. The CDR3 DNA reads as TGTGCCAGCAGCCGCAGGACTAGCGGGGTAACAGATACGCAGTATTTT.

The rearrangement uses TRBV9 and TRBJ2-7, with a tentative D call TRBD2 (7 bases). The V gene lost 4 bases and the J gene lost 1 base, with 21 bases spanning the gap. The length of the CDR3 is 17 residues. Looked up from germline, CDR1 is SGDLS and CDR2 is YYNGEE. CDR3 nucleotides: TGTGCCAGCAGCACCCACGGGGAGGGGACACATTCCTACGAGCAGTACTTC. Translation: CASSTHGEGTHSYEQYF.

V is TRBV29-1 and J is TRBJ1-1; D is perhaps TRBD1 (6 bases). There are 14 residues in the CDR3. CDR1 and CDR2 from the germline V gene are SQVTM and ANQGSEA. Trimming removed 5 bases from V and 4 bases from J, with 17 bases in between. This chain's CDR3 is CSVRQGRFGTEAFF. The DNA for the CDR3 is TGCAGCGTTAGGCAGGGGAGATTTGGCACTGAAGCTTTCTTT. Complete variable domain (other parts from reference TRBV29-1 and TRBJ1-1): SAVISQKPSRDICQRGTSLTIQCQVDSQVTMMFWYRQQPGQSLTLIATANQGSEATYESGFVIDKFPISRPNLTFSTLTVSNMSPEDSSIYLCSVRQGRFGTEAFFGQGTRLTVV.

The V call is TRBV29-1, the J call TRBJ1-2; no definite D call. Deletions cut 3 bases from V and 0 bases from J, with 11 bases between. The germline V gene has CDR1 SQVTM and CDR2 ANQGSEA. CDR3 length: 14 residues. The CDR3 spells CSVDMVRTNYGYTF. In nucleotides, the CDR3 is TGCAGCGTTGATATGGTCAGGACTAACTATGGCTACACCTTC.

The chain recombines TRBV5-4 with TRBJ2-1, with D possibly TRBD2 on 6 matching bases. The V gene's germline CDR1 is SGHNT and CDR2 YYREEE (reference sequence). The CDR3 extends over 12 amino acids. V lost 3 bases and J 9 bases, leaving 10 bases between the germline ends. CDR3 sequence: CASSWQGGEQFF. CDR3 DNA: TGTGCCAGCAGCTGGCAGGGAGGTGAGCAGTTCTTC. The variable domain in full, with the rest retrieved from reference TRBV5-4 and TRBJ2-1, is ETGVTQSPTHLIKTRGQQVTLRCSSQSGHNTVSWYQQALGQGPQFIFQYYREEENGRGNFPPRFSGLQFPNYSSELNVNALELDDSALYLCASSWQGGEQFFGPGTRLTVL.

Only one count was recorded for this clone. This chain connects TRBV27 to TRBJ1-6; D is uncertain. The CDR3 is made up of 14 amino acids. V shed 6 bases and J shed 2 bases, with 8 bases lying between them. Germline V CDR1 and CDR2: MNHEY, SMNVEV (reference sequence). This chain's CDR3 is CASRVGTYNSPLHF. The CDR3 DNA reads as TGTGCCAGCAGGGTGGGCACCTATAATTCACCCCTCCACTTT.

The chain carries TRBV7-2 and TRBJ1-3; D possibly corresponds to TRBD1 (5 bases). The germline gives CDR1 SGHTA, CDR2 FQGNSA. Trimming removed 0 bases from V and 4 bases from J, with 7 bases in between. The CDR3 is made up of 14 amino acids. CDR3 region: CASSLASGGNTIYF. The DNA for the CDR3 is TGTGCCAGCAGCTTAGCCTCAGGGGGAAACACCATATATTTT.